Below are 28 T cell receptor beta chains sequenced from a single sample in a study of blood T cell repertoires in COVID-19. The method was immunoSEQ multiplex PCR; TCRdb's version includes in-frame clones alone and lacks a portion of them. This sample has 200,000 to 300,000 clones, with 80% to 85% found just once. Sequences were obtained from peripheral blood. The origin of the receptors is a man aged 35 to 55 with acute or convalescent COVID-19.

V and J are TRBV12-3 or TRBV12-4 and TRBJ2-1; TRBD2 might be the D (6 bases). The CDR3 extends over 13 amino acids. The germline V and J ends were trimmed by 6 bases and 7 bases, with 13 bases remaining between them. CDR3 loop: CASSRGLQNEQFF. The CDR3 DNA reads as TGTGCCAGCAGCCGGGGACTCCAGAATGAGCAGTTCTTC.

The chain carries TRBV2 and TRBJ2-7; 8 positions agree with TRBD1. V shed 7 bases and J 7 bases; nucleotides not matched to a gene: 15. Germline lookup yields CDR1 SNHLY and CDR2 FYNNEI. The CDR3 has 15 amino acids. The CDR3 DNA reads TGTGCCAGCAAAGGAGGGGGGACAGGTGTTGGAGAGCAGTACTTC. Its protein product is CASKGGGTGVGEQYF.

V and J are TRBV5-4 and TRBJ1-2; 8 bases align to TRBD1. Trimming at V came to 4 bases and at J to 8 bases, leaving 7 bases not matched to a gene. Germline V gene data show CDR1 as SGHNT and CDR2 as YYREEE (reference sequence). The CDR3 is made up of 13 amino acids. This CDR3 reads CASSPDRARGYTF. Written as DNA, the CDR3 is TGTGCCAGCAGCCCGGACAGGGCGAGGGGCTACACCTTC.

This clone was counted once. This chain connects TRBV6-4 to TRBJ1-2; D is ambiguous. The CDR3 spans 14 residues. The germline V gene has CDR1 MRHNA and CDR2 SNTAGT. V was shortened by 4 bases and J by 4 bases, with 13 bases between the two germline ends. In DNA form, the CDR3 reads TGTGCCAGCAGTGCCGAATCCGGGATCTATGGCTACACCTTC. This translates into CASSAESGIYGYTF.

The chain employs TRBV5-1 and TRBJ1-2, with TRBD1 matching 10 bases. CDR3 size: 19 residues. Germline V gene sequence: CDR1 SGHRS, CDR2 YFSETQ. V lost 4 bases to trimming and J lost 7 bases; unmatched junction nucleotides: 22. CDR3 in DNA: TGCGCCAGCAGCCCCAACTATCCTAGACAGGGGGCCTCTATCTCTGGCTACACCTTC. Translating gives CASSPNYPRQGASISGYTF.

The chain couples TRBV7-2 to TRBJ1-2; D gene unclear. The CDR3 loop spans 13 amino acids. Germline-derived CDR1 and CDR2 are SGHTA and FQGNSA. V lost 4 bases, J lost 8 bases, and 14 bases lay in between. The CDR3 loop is CASSYGRERGYTF. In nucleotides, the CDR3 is TGTGCCAGCAGCTACGGACGAGAGCGGGGCTACACCTTC. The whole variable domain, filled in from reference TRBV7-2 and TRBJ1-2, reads GAGVSQSPSNKVTEKGKDVELRCDPISGHTALYWYRQSLGQGLEFLIYFQGNSAPDKSGLPSDRFSAERTGGSVSTLTIQRTQQEDSAVYLCASSYGRERGYTFGSGTRLTVV.

CDR3 sequence (DNA): TGTGCCAGCAGTAAAGACCGGGACAGGATAGTCGATGAGCAGTTCTTC. It translates to CASSKDRDRIVDEQFF. The chain couples TRBV14 to TRBJ2-1, with 8 bases aligning to TRBD1. With V trimmed by 6 bases and J by 8 bases, 15 bases remained unmatched. In germline, CDR1 is SGHDN, CDR2 FVKESK. The CDR3 covers 16 residues.

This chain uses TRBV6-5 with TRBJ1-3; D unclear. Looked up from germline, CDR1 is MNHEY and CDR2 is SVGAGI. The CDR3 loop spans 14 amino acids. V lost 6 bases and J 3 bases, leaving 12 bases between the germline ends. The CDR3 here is CASRGGPRGNTIYF. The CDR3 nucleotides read TGTGCCAGCAGGGGAGGGCCGCGTGGAAACACCATATATTTT.

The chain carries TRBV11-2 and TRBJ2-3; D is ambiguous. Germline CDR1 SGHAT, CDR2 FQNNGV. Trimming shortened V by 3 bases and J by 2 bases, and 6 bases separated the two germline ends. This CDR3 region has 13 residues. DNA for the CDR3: TGTGCCAGCAGCTTCCTCCTCACAGATACGCAGTATTTT. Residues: CASSFLLTDTQYF.

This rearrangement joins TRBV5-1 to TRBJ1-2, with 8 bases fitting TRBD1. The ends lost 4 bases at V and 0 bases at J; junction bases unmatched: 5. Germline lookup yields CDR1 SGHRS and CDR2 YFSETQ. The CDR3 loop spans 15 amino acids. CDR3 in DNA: TGCGCCAGCAGCGCTGGACAGGGAGCTAACTATGGCTACACCTTC. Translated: CASSAGQGANYGYTF.

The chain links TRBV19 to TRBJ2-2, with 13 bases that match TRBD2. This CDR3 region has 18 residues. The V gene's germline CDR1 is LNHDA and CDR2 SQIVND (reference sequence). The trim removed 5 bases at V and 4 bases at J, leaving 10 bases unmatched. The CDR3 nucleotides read TGTGCCAGTAGTCCGGGACTAGCGGGGACAGTGAGCACCGGGGAGCTGTTTTTT. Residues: CASSPGLAGTVSTGELFF.

CDR3 sequence (DNA): TGTGCCAGTAGTTTAGGACAGGGGGCCCACAATGAGCAGTTCTTC. It encodes CASSLGQGAHNEQFF. The V and J genes are TRBV19 and TRBJ2-1, with 11 bases fitting TRBD1. CDR1 and CDR2 from the germline V gene are LNHDA and SQIVND (reference sequence). The CDR3 has 15 amino acids. V dropped 5 bases and J dropped 5; count of bases not matched to a gene: 5.

The DNA of the CDR3 is TGTGCCAGCAGAAATGACATCGGGCAGGGGGCGAGCGGCTATGGCTACACCTTC. It yields the protein CASRNDIGQGASGYGYTF. The rearrangement links TRBV7-8 to TRBJ1-2; 8 bases match TRBD1. Germline-derived CDR1 and CDR2 are SGHVS and FQNEAQ. This CDR3 spans 18 amino acids. Unmatched junction bases numbered 19, after V lost 6 bases and J lost 4 bases.

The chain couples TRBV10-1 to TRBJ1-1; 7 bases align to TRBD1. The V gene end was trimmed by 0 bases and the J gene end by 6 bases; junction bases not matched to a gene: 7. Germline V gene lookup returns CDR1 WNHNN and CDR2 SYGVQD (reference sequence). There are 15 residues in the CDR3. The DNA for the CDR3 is TGCGCCAGCAGTGAGTCGAGCGGGCAGGGGGCTGAAGCTTTCTTT. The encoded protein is CASSESSGQGAEAFF.

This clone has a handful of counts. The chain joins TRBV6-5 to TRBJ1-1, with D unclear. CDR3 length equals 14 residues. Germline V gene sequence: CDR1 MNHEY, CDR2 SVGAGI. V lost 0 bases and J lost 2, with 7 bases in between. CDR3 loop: CASSYSVVNTEAFF. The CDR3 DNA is TGTGCCAGCAGTTACTCGGTAGTAAACACTGAAGCTTTCTTT.

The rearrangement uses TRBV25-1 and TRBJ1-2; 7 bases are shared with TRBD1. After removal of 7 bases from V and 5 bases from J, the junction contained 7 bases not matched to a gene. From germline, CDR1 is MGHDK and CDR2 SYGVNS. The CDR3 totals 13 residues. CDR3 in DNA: TGTGCCAGCACCAGTACAGGGGAGTATGGCTACACCTTC. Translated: CASTSTGEYGYTF.

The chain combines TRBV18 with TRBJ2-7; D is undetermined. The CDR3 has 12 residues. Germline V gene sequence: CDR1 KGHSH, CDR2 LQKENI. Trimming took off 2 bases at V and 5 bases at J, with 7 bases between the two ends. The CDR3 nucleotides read TGTGCCAGCTCACCAATCAAAAACGAGCAGTACTTC. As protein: CASSPIKNEQYF.

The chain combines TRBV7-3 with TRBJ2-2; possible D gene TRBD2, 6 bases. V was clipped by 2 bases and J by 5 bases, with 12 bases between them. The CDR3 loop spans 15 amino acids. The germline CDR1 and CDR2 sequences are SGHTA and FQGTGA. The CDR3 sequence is CASSLLRAGTGELFF. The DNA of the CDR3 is TGTGCCAGCAGCTTATTGCGGGCGGGGACCGGGGAGCTGTTTTTT. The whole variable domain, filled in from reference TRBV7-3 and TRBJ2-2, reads GAGVSQTPSNKVTEKGKYVELRCDPISGHTALYWYRQSLGQGPEFLIYFQGTGAADDSGLPNDRFFAVRPEGSVSTLKIQRTERGDSAVYLCASSLLRAGTGELFFGEGSRLTVL.

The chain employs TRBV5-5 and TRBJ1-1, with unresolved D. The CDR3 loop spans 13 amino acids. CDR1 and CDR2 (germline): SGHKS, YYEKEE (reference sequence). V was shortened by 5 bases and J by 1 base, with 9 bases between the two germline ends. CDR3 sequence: CASSGDPNTEAFF. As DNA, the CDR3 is TGTGCCAGCAGTGGAGACCCGAACACTGAAGCTTTCTTT. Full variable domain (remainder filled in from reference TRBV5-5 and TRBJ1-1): DAGVTQSPTHLIKTRGQQVTLRCSPISGHKSVSWYQQVLGQGPQFIFQYYEKEERGRGNFPDRFSARQFPNYSSELNVNALLLGDSALYLCASSGDPNTEAFFGQGTRLTVV.

The CDR3 DNA follows: TGTGCCAGCAGCTTACCCGGACAGGTGAACTATGGCTACACCTTC. Amino acid sequence: CASSLPGQVNYGYTF. The rearrangement links TRBV5-4 to TRBJ1-2; 7 bases line up with TRBD1. The length of the CDR3 is 15 residues. The V gene's germline CDR1 is SGHNT and CDR2 YYREEE (reference sequence). After removal of 2 bases from V and 2 bases from J, the junction contained 6 bases not matched to a gene.

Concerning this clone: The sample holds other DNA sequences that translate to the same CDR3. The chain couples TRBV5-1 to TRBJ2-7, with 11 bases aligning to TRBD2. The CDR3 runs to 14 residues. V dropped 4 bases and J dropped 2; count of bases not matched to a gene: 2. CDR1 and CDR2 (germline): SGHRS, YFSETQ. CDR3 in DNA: TGCGCCAGCAGCCGGGGACTAGCGGCCTACGAGCAGTACTTC. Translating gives CASSRGLAAYEQYF.

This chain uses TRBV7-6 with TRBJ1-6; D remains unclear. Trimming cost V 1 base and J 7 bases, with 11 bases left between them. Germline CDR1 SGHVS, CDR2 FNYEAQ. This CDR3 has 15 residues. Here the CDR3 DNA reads TGTGCCAGCAGCTTAGTCTCGGTTCCAAATTCACCCCTCCACTTT. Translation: CASSLVSVPNSPLHF.

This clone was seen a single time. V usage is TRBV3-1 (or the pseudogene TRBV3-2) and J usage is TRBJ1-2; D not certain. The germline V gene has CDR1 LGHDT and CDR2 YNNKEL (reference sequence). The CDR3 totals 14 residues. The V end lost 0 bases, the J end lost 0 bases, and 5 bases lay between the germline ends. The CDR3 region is CASSQDLANYGYTF. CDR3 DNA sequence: TGTGCCAGCAGCCAAGATCTAGCTAACTATGGCTACACCTTC.

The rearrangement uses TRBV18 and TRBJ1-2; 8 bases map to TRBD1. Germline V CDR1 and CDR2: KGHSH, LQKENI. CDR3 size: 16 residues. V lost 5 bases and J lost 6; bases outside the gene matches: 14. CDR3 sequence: CASSSNEQGGLDGYTF. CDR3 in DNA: TGTGCCAGCTCATCGAACGAACAGGGGGGTCTGGATGGCTACACCTTC.

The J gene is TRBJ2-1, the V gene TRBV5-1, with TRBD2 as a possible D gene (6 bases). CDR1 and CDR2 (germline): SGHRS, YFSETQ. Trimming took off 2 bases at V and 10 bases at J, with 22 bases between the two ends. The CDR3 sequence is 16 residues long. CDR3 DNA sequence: TGCGCCAGCAGCTTAGGAGGGACTTCCTCGCATGGAGAGCAGTTCTTC. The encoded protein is CASSLGGTSSHGEQFF.

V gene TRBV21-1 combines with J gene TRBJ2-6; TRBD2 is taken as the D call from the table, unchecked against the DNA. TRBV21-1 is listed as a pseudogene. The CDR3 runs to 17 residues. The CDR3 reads CASRRRGPTSGANVLTF. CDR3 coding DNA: TGTGCCAGCAGACGACGGGGTCCCACTTCTGGGGCCAACGTCCTGACTTTC.

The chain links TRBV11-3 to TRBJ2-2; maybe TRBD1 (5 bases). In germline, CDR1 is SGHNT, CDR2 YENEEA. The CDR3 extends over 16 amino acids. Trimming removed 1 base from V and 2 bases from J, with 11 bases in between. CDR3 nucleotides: TGTGCCAGCAGCTTAGTAGGTGGGGCAAACACCGGGGAGCTGTTTTTT. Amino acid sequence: CASSLVGGANTGELFF.

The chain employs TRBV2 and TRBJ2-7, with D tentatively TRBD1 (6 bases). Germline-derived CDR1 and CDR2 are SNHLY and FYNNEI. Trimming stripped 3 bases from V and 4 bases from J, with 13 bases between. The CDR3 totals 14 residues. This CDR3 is CASSDGRGKYEQYF. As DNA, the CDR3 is TGTGCCAGCAGTGATGGCAGGGGAAAATACGAGCAGTACTTC.